A single sample gave rise to the 21 T cell receptor beta chains below, sequenced in a study of CD8 T cells in ankylosing spondylitis. TCRdb re-called the 5' RACE reads with MiXCR, one entry per CDR3 protein. The table shows tens of thousands of distinct CDR3 sequences, with roughly 2.4% occurring only once. What was sequenced was blood, either unsorted or a sorted T cell fraction (not recorded which). These receptors originate from a female donor with ankylosing spondylitis or in good health (not recorded which).

The sample holds many counts of this clonotype. V and J are TRBV9 and TRBJ2-5, with unresolved D. Germline V lookup: CDR1 SGDLS, CDR2 YYNGEE. The V end lost 0 bases, the J end lost 2 bases, and 8 bases lay between the germline ends. CDR3 length equals 14 residues. CDR3 nucleotide sequence: TGTGCCAGCAGCGTAGAGGTCCGTCAAGAGACCCAGTACTTC. Translating gives CASSVEVRQETQYF.

Many counts were recorded for this clonotype. This chain links TRBV9 with TRBJ1-1; the D is unclear. From germline, CDR1 is SGDLS and CDR2 YYNGEE. Trimming cost V 0 bases and J 4 bases, with 7 bases left between them. This CDR3 is 13 amino acids long. DNA for the CDR3: TGTGCCAGCAGCGTAGAAAAGGGCACTGAAGCTTTCTTT. Protein product: CASSVEKGTEAFF.

This clonotype was seen repeatedly, ten times or more. The chain is built from TRBV9 and TRBJ2-3, with D maybe TRBD2 (6 bases). Germline values: CDR1 SGDLS, CDR2 YYNGEE. This CDR3 contains 16 residues. V lost 3 bases to trimming and J lost 2 bases, with 16 bases between them. CDR3: CASSAQGGLITDTQYF. DNA of the CDR3: TGTGCCAGCAGCGCCCAGGGAGGACTTATCACAGATACGCAGTATTTT.

This clonotype occurred many times. The chain carries TRBV9 and TRBJ2-1; unclear D gene. This CDR3 contains 11 residues. V gave up 7 bases and J gave up 5 bases, with 7 bases separating them. Looked up from germline, CDR1 is SGDLS and CDR2 is YYNGEE. Written as DNA, the CDR3 is TGTGCCAGCGGTTTGAACAATGAGCAGTTCTTC. Protein: CASGLNNEQFF.

As concerns this clonotype: This could be a read error, since a much larger clone is one nucleotide away. The chain employs TRBV6-5 and TRBJ2-7; 11 bases fit TRBD2. The ends lost 6 bases at V and 6 bases at J; junction bases unmatched: 19. CDR1 is MNHEY, CDR2 SVGAGI, per germline. This CDR3 region has 18 residues. This CDR3 reads CASRQRLAGSQNLCEQYF. CDR3 DNA: TGTGCCAGCAGGCAAAGACTAGCGGGATCGCAAAATTTATGCGAGCAGTACTTC.

This clonotype was picked up a small number of times. The chain uses TRBV9 and TRBJ2-3; 7 bases match TRBD2. Losses at the gene ends were 2 bases for V and 0 bases for J; bases not matched to a gene: 6. CDR3 size: 16 residues. The germline V gene encodes CDR1 SGDLS and CDR2 YYNGEE. This CDR3 reads CASSVDGGSSTDTQYF. The CDR3, as DNA: TGTGCCAGCAGCGTCGACGGGGGGTCGAGCACAGATACGCAGTATTTT.

This clonotype has ten or more counts. The chain has TRBV9 and TRBJ1-1; no clear D. Germline assignment: CDR1 SGDLS and CDR2 YYNGEE. The CDR3 sequence is 13 residues long. Trimming pared 4 bases from V and 1 base from J, leaving 8 bases between. CDR3 DNA sequence: TGTGCCAGCAGCCCTCACACGAACACTGAAGCTTTCTTT. This encodes CASSPHTNTEAFF.

This clonotype has a count of ten or more. The chain links TRBV9 to TRBJ2-7, with unresolved D. This CDR3 has 14 residues. Trimming took 4 bases from V and 2 from J, leaving 13 bases between them. Looked up from germline, CDR1 is SGDLS and CDR2 is YYNGEE. The CDR3 sequence is CASSPTPVPYEQYF. The CDR3 DNA sequence: TGTGCCAGCAGCCCCACGCCGGTCCCCTACGAGCAGTACTTC.

This clonotype was detected many times. The chain combines TRBV9 with TRBJ1-6; no firm D call. CDR1 is SGDLS and CDR2 is YYNGEE in the germline V gene. V lost 0 bases, J lost 10 bases, and 5 bases lay in between. This CDR3 has 12 amino acids. CDR3 region: CASSVGVSPLHF. The CDR3 DNA sequence: TGTGCCAGCAGCGTAGGTGTCTCACCCCTCCACTTT. The whole variable domain, remainder taken from reference TRBV9 and TRBJ1-6, is DSGVTQTPKHLITATGQRVTLRCSPRSGDLSVYWYQQSLDQGLQFLIQYYNGEERAKGNILERFSAQQFPDLHSELNLSSLELGDSALYFCASSVGVSPLHFGNGTRLTVT.

Ten or more counts support this clonotype. The CDR3 nucleotides read TGTGCCAGCAGCGTTTCAGGGACTAGCGGGAACAATGAGCAGTTCTTC. As protein: CASSVSGTSGNNEQFF. The chain recombines TRBV9 with TRBJ2-1, with TRBD2 matching over 13 bases. Per the germline V gene, CDR1 is SGDLS and CDR2 is YYNGEE. The CDR3 is 16 amino acids. With V trimmed by 2 bases and J by 5 bases, 4 bases remained unmatched.

Ten or more counts support this clonotype. This chain uses TRBV9 with TRBJ1-3; D is unresolved. Trimming removed 0 bases at V and 0 bases at J, with 7 bases between. In germline, CDR1 is SGDLS, CDR2 YYNGEE. The CDR3 contains 15 residues. The DNA for the CDR3 is TGTGCCAGCAGCGTAGGGATCGGCTCTGGAAACACCATATATTTT. Protein product: CASSVGIGSGNTIYF.

This clonotype was observed at least ten times. This chain joins TRBV9 and TRBJ2-5; the D is unclear. The CDR3 sequence is 15 residues long. Trimming cost V 4 bases and J 5 bases, with 18 bases left between them. Germline CDR1 is SGDLS and CDR2 is YYNGEE. The CDR3: CASSPRLVPRETQYF. CDR3 coding DNA: TGTGCCAGCAGCCCTCGGTTGGTGCCTCGGGAGACCCAGTACTTC.

This clonotype occurred many times. The chain is built from TRBV9 and TRBJ2-1; D tentatively fits TRBD1 or TRBD2 (6 bases each). The CDR3 spans 17 residues. The germline V gene encodes CDR1 SGDLS and CDR2 YYNGEE. The V end was cut by 4 bases, the J end by 1 base, with 18 bases between. The CDR3 is CASSTLGGKGSYNEQFF. The CDR3 DNA reads as TGTGCCAGCAGCACCTTAGGGGGGAAGGGGTCCTACAATGAGCAGTTCTTC. The full variable domain, in which reference TRBV9 and TRBJ2-1 provide the parts outside the CDR3, is DSGVTQTPKHLITATGQRVTLRCSPRSGDLSVYWYQQSLDQGLQFLIQYYNGEERAKGNILERFSAQQFPDLHSELNLSSLELGDSALYFCASSTLGGKGSYNEQFFGPGTRLTVL.

This sequence joins TRBV9 and TRBJ2-1; D may match TRBD1 or TRBD2 (5 bases each). This CDR3 has 16 amino acids. CDR1 and CDR2 from the germline V gene are SGDLS and YYNGEE. The V and J ends lost 2 bases and 1 base respectively, with 13 bases between them. In DNA form, the CDR3 reads TGTGCCAGCAGCGTCGAATATGGGGGTTCCTACAATGAGCAGTTCTTC. Its translation: CASSVEYGGSYNEQFF.

This clonotype has a count of ten or more. This chain connects TRBV9 to TRBJ1-6; TRBD1 is a possible D gene (6 bases). Trimming pared 3 bases from V and 5 bases from J, leaving 12 bases between. The length of the CDR3 is 15 residues. Germline lookup yields CDR1 SGDLS and CDR2 YYNGEE. CDR3 in DNA: TGTGCCAGCAGCGAAGGGGGTCTCGATAATTCACCCCTCCACTTT. As protein: CASSEGGLDNSPLHF. The full variable domain, completed using reference TRBV9 and TRBJ1-6, is DSGVTQTPKHLITATGQRVTLRCSPRSGDLSVYWYQQSLDQGLQFLIQYYNGEERAKGNILERFSAQQFPDLHSELNLSSLELGDSALYFCASSEGGLDNSPLHFGNGTRLTVT.

This clonotype appeared many times. CDR3 protein: CASSTEPTGPKFF. CDR3 nucleotide sequence: TGTGCCAGCAGCACAGAGCCCACGGGACCAAAGTTCTTC. The chain joins TRBV9 to TRBJ2-1, with D possibly being TRBD1 or TRBD2 (5 bases each). Germline loops: CDR1 SGDLS, CDR2 YYNGEE. The V gene lost 4 bases and the J gene lost 14 bases, with 19 bases spanning the gap. CDR3 size: 13 residues.

This clonotype was detected many times. The chain links TRBV9 to TRBJ2-3, with D perhaps TRBD1 (6 bases). The CDR3 totals 15 residues. Trimming pared 0 bases from V and 3 bases from J, leaving 11 bases between. Germline V gives CDR1 SGDLS, CDR2 YYNGEE. CDR3 region: CASSVVQGRTDTQYF. The DNA for the CDR3 is TGTGCCAGCAGCGTAGTTCAGGGGCGAACAGATACGCAGTATTTT.

This clonotype came up many times. V is TRBV9 and J is TRBJ2-2; 15 bases map to TRBD2. Per germline, CDR1 SGDLS and CDR2 YYNGEE. The CDR3 is made up of 20 amino acids. The V gene end was trimmed by 3 bases and the J gene end by 5 bases; junction bases not matched to a gene: 14. CDR3 protein: CASSALPGLAGGLGTGELFF. CDR3 DNA: TGTGCCAGCAGCGCGTTACCGGGACTAGCGGGAGGCCTCGGTACCGGGGAGCTGTTTTTT.

This clonotype came up many times. The CDR3 here is CASSGLDPSYNEQFF. CDR3 nucleotide sequence: TGTGCCAGCAGCGGACTGGACCCCTCGTACAATGAGCAGTTCTTC. This chain uses TRBV9 with TRBJ2-1; no clear D gene. Germline V lookup: CDR1 SGDLS, CDR2 YYNGEE. The CDR3 is 15 residues long. V lost 3 bases to trimming and J lost 4 bases, with 14 bases between them.

In its sample, this clonotype was seen many times. The J gene is TRBJ2-2, the V gene TRBV9; no firm D call. Trimming left V 4 bases short and J 4 bases short, with 8 bases between. Germline V gene lookup returns CDR1 SGDLS and CDR2 YYNGEE. This CDR3 has 13 amino acids. Here the CDR3 DNA reads TGTGCCAGCAGCCCTCCCCGCACCGGGGAGCTGTTTTTT. It is translated as CASSPPRTGELFF.

This clonotype appeared many times. V is TRBV9 and J is TRBJ2-5, with 8 bases lining up with TRBD2. The CDR3 runs to 17 residues. Trimming at V came to 0 bases and at J to 4 bases, leaving 11 bases not matched to a gene. Germline V lookup: CDR1 SGDLS, CDR2 YYNGEE. CDR3 sequence reads: CASSVGSGGALVETQYF. The CDR3 DNA sequence: TGTGCCAGCAGCGTAGGTTCCGGGGGGGCCTTAGTAGAGACCCAGTACTTC.